Listed here are 23 T cell receptor beta chains from one sample, sequenced in a study of PD-1 blockade in classical Hodgkin lymphoma. Time point specified: cycle 4 day 1 (C4D1), after five to seven weeks of nivolumab. Each patient's relapse followed autologous stem cell transplantation, and brentuximab vedotin exposure varied. The authors enriched CD8+ T cells from thawed PBMCs via magnetic negative selection. Only in-frame clones appear in the TCRdb table, and some are missing; sequencing was by immunoSEQ multiplex PCR. The data hold thousands of clones, with roughly 68% observed a single time. The specimen was CD8+ T cells from blood, collected before the fourth cycle of nivolumab. Receptor source: a human donor with classical Hodgkin lymphoma.

The CDR3 here is CASSSGLRTGKFF. Here the CDR3 DNA reads TGCGCCAGCAGCTCCGGACTAAGGACTGGGAAGTTCTTC. This rearrangement joins TRBV5-1 to TRBJ2-1; tentative D call: TRBD2 (6 bases). The CDR3 length is 13 residues. From germline, CDR1 is SGHRS and CDR2 YFSETQ. V lost 3 bases and J 14 bases, leaving 18 bases between the germline ends.

The J gene is TRBJ2-7, the V gene TRBV4-1; D ambiguous. There are 13 residues in the CDR3. CDR1 is MGHRA, CDR2 YSYEKL, per germline. The germline V and J ends were trimmed by 0 bases and 4 bases, with 7 bases remaining between them. The CDR3 DNA reads TGCGCCAGCAGCCAAGATAGCCTATACGAGCAGTACTTC. The encoded protein is CASSQDSLYEQYF.

The chain has TRBV28 and TRBJ1-5; 10 bases agree with TRBD1. Trimming removed 4 bases from V and 6 bases from J; junction bases left unmatched: 9. The CDR3 is 16 amino acids. CDR1 MDHEN and CDR2 SYDVKM come from the germline V gene. The CDR3 nucleotides read TGTGCCAGCAGTTACCTAGCGGGACAGGGGACTCAGCCCCAGCATTTT. Amino acid sequence: CASSYLAGQGTQPQHF.

The V call is TRBV11-1, the J call TRBJ1-1, with no clear D. The CDR3 covers 14 residues. Germline CDR1 is SGHAT and CDR2 is FQDESV (reference sequence). With 5 bases removed from V and 0 bases from J, the gap between germline ends came to 10 bases. CDR3 loop: CASSPTDMNTEAFF. CDR3 sequence (DNA): TGTGCCAGCAGCCCGACTGACATGAACACTGAAGCTTTCTTT.

The chain has TRBV28 and TRBJ2-1; D assignment may be TRBD1 or TRBD2 (5 bases each). Trimming stripped 8 bases from V and 9 bases from J, with 23 bases between. The CDR3 runs to 15 residues. The germline V gene has CDR1 MDHEN and CDR2 SYDVKM. The CDR3: CASQLAGTGYVEQFF. The DNA of the CDR3 is TGTGCCAGCCAGTTAGCCGGGACCGGCTATGTTGAGCAGTTCTTC. Based on the CDR3 plus reference TRBV28 and TRBJ2-1, the full variable domain is DVKVTQSSRYLVKRTGEKVFLECVQDMDHENMFWYRQDPGLGLRLIYFSYDVKMKEKGDIPEGYSVSREKKERFSLILESASTNQTSMYLCASQLAGTGYVEQFFGPGTRLTVL.

In its sample, this clone ranks as large. The chain is built from TRBV5-1 and TRBJ2-5; D not resolved. Germline-derived CDR1 and CDR2 are SGHRS and YFSETQ. V was pared by 0 bases and J by 4 bases, with 4 bases between. The CDR3 runs to 12 residues. DNA of the CDR3: TGCGCCAGCAGCTTGGCCCCAGAGACCCAGTACTTC. Protein sequence: CASSLAPETQYF. The full variable domain, completed using reference TRBV5-1 and TRBJ2-5, is KAGVTQTPRYLIKTRGQQVTLSCSPISGHRSVSWYQQTPGQGLQFLFEYFSETQRNKGNFPGRFSGRQFSNSRSEMNVSTLELGDSALYLCASSLAPETQYFGPGTRLLVL.

The chain joins TRBV7-2 to TRBJ2-5; 11 nucleotides agree with TRBD2. This CDR3 comprises 16 residues. The V gene's germline CDR1 is SGHTA and CDR2 FQGNSA. V lost 3 bases to trimming and J lost 5 bases; unmatched junction nucleotides: 8. DNA of the CDR3: TGTGCCAGCAGCTTGGGTAGCGGGGGGGCCGATGAGACCCAGTACTTC. Its translation: CASSLGSGGADETQYF.

On this clone: Given a much more abundant clone one base away, this may be a read error. V usage is TRBV4-2 and J usage is TRBJ1-1; D is perhaps TRBD1 (5 bases). Trimming shortened V by 0 bases and J by 0 bases, and 11 bases separated the two germline ends. This CDR3 is 16 amino acids long. Germline CDR1 is LGHNA and CDR2 is YNFKEQ. CDR3 in amino acids: CASSQDHGQMNTEAFF. CDR3 bases: TGTGCCAGCAGCCAAGATCACGGACAAATGAACACTGAAGCTTTCTTT.

The chain uses TRBV29-1 and TRBJ1-4; D may be TRBD1 (5 bases). Germline V gene lookup returns CDR1 SQVTM and CDR2 ANQGSEA. There are 14 residues in the CDR3. V lost 3 bases to trimming and J lost 2 bases, with 10 bases between them. DNA of the CDR3: TGCAGCGTTGATTCGGGGGAGACTAATGAAAAACTGTTTTTT. Residues: CSVDSGETNEKLFF.

The chain has TRBV5-1 and TRBJ1-1; D uncertain. Germline lookup yields CDR1 SGHRS and CDR2 YFSETQ. Trimming left V 4 bases short and J 1 base short, with 8 bases between. This CDR3 region has 13 residues. CDR3 sequence reads: CASSPRPNTEAFF. The CDR3 region has the DNA TGCGCCAGCAGCCCACGACCGAACACTGAAGCTTTCTTT. The whole variable domain, remainder taken from reference TRBV5-1 and TRBJ1-1, is KAGVTQTPRYLIKTRGQQVTLSCSPISGHRSVSWYQQTPGQGLQFLFEYFSETQRNKGNFPGRFSGRQFSNSRSEMNVSTLELGDSALYLCASSPRPNTEAFFGQGTRLTVV.

This clone occurred a few times. J is TRBJ2-7 and V is TRBV7-9; D gene uncertain. Deletions cut 3 bases from V and 6 bases from J, with 15 bases between. The CDR3 is 14 amino acids. Germline-derived CDR1 and CDR2 are SEHNR and FQNEAQ (reference sequence). The CDR3 sequence is CASSLAFGPGEQYF. Here the CDR3 DNA reads TGTGCCAGCAGCTTGGCTTTCGGACCAGGCGAGCAGTACTTC.

The chain employs TRBV7-9 and TRBJ1-1; D is unresolved. This CDR3 is 14 amino acids long. The V gene's germline CDR1 is SEHNR and CDR2 FQNEAQ (reference sequence). Between the trimmed V and J ends, which lost 5 bases and 1 base, there was a span of 11 bases. CDR3 loop: CASSPSAGNTEAFF. DNA for the CDR3: TGTGCCAGCAGCCCTAGTGCTGGGAACACTGAAGCTTTCTTT.

The V and J genes are TRBV11-3 and TRBJ1-1; D unresolved. The V and J ends lost 6 bases and 8 bases respectively, with 16 bases between them. Germline-derived CDR1 and CDR2 are SGHNT and YENEEA. This CDR3 spans 13 amino acids. The CDR3 sequence: CASRQSDRVEAFF. The CDR3 bases are TGTGCCAGCAGACAGAGCGATAGAGTAGAAGCTTTCTTT.

This clone has a single count. The chain is built from TRBV7-6 and TRBJ2-3; 9 bases are shared with TRBD2. The CDR3 is 14 residues long. Germline trimming cut 6 bases from V and 4 bases from J; bases unmatched to any gene: 5. The germline V gene encodes CDR1 SGHVS and CDR2 FNYEAQ. CDR3 sequence: CASRRAGGADTQYF. DNA for the CDR3: TGTGCCAGCAGACGAGCGGGGGGAGCAGATACGCAGTATTTT.

This clone was picked up a small number of times. This chain joins TRBV11-3 and TRBJ2-1; TRBD2 is a possible D gene (6 bases). Trimming shortened V by 5 bases and J by 8 bases, and 13 bases separated the two germline ends. This CDR3 comprises 13 residues. Germline loops: CDR1 SGHNT, CDR2 YENEEA. This CDR3 reads CASSPPWGDEQFF. The CDR3 coding sequence is TGTGCCAGCAGCCCCCCGTGGGGGGATGAGCAGTTCTTC.

The chain uses TRBV29-1 and TRBJ1-2, with TRBD1 matching over 9 bases. The J segment lost 5 bases and the V segment lost 0 bases, leaving 1 base of the junction unmatched. Germline-derived CDR1 and CDR2 are SQVTM and ANQGSEA. CDR3 length: 13 residues. For the CDR3, the DNA is TGCAGCGTTGAAGAAGACAGGGGGTATGGCTACACCTTC. Its translation: CSVEEDRGYGYTF.

DNA of the CDR3: TGTGCCAGCAGTCTACAACTCCAGGGGGGCTATGGCTACACCTTC. Encoded protein: CASSLQLQGGYGYTF. The chain has TRBV2 and TRBJ1-2; 7 bases are shared with TRBD1. The CDR3 totals 15 residues. Trimming at V came to 5 bases and at J to 4 bases, leaving 10 bases not matched to a gene. CDR1 SNHLY and CDR2 FYNNEI come from the germline V gene.

This clone has only one observation. This chain links TRBV27 with TRBJ2-1; D unclear. CDR1 is MNHEY, CDR2 SMNVEV, per germline (reference sequence). The CDR3 is 13 amino acids. Trimming stripped 3 bases from V and 7 bases from J, with 10 bases between. CDR3 protein: CASSFGGVNEQFF. CDR3 nucleotides: TGTGCCAGCAGTTTCGGTGGGGTGAATGAGCAGTTCTTC.

This clone came up a few times. V gene TRBV7-2 combines with J gene TRBJ1-4, with 8 nucleotides matching TRBD1. Germline V gene sequence: CDR1 SGHTA, CDR2 FQGNSA. The CDR3 loop spans 15 amino acids. The V gene end was trimmed by 6 bases and the J gene end by 7 bases; junction bases not matched to a gene: 10. The CDR3 DNA reads as TGTGCCAGCAGACAGCAGGGGGCGACTGGTGAAAAACTGTTTTTT. Its protein is CASRQQGATGEKLFF.

This clone was counted between two and nine times. The chain couples TRBV28 to TRBJ1-2; 9 bases match TRBD1. The CDR3 is 17 amino acids. Losses at the gene ends were 2 bases for V and 5 bases for J; bases not matched to a gene: 12. From germline, CDR1 is MDHEN and CDR2 SYDVKM. The CDR3 region has the DNA TGTGCCAGCAGTTTAGGACAGGGGCCCTATAATCTATATGGCTACACCTTC. Protein product: CASSLGQGPYNLYGYTF.

V is TRBV5-1 and J is TRBJ2-2, with D tentatively TRBD2 (7 bases). The CDR3 loop spans 17 amino acids. The V end was cut by 4 bases, the J end by 6 bases, with 22 bases between. Germline loops: CDR1 SGHRS, CDR2 YFSETQ. The CDR3 nucleotides read TGCGCCAGCAGCACCCCCTCGCCAGGGAGGGGGGCCGGGGAGCTGTTTTTT. It is translated as CASSTPSPGRGAGELFF.

In the case of this clone: An end of the junction differs from the germline gene, which may be a read error. The rearrangement joins TRBV5-1 to TRBJ1-1, with D hard to call. The CDR3 is 15 amino acids. Germline V CDR1 and CDR2: SGHRS, YFSETQ. The CDR3 protein is CASSLAAGKNTEAFF. The CDR3, as DNA: TGTGCCAGCAGCTTGGCCGCAGGCAAGAACACTGAAGCTTTCTTT.

The chain is built from TRBV7-2 and TRBJ1-1; unclear D gene. Germline V lookup: CDR1 SGHTA, CDR2 FQGNSA. The CDR3 spans 15 residues. V was pared by 3 bases and J by 1 base, with 12 bases between. The DNA of the CDR3 is TGTGCCAGCAGCTTTATCTGGGGTAAGAACACTGAAGCTTTCTTT. Protein sequence: CASSFIWGKNTEAFF.